This T cell receptor (beta chain) was profiled in a study of cytomegalovirus exposure and HLA in healthy donors. On the study more broadly: Approximately 81% of 300 to 450 genotyped donors fell in the Caucasian-associated ancestry cluster. Overall study results and limits: Serostatus for CMV was the only available immune exposure information.

Amplification used 60 Vbeta primers and 13 Jbeta primers. Here immunoSEQ multiplex PCR was the method, and the copy in TCRdb shows in-frame clones only, minus some. The sample lists more than 35,000 clones, 68% occurring once. V trimming: 3 bases; J trimming: 2 bases; junction bases outside the gene matches: 2. CDR1 is SGHDT and CDR2 is YYEEEE in the germline V gene. The CDR3 extends over 14 amino acids. This clone was detected only a few times. What it binds is not known. This clonotype was sampled from a man in his forties in good health and CMV-seronegative. What was sequenced was PBMCs. The rearrangement links TRBV5-6 to TRBJ2-5; 9 bases fit TRBD1. The CDR3 bases are TGTGCCAGCAGCTGGACAGGGGAACAAGAGACCCAGTACTTC. It translates to CASSWTGEQETQYF. The full variable domain, in which reference TRBV5-6 and TRBJ2-5 provide the parts outside the CDR3, is DAGVTQSPTHLIKTRGQQVTLRCSPKSGHDTVSWYQQALGQGPQFIFQYYEEEERQRGNFPDRFSGHQFPNYSSELNVNALLLGDSALYLCASSWTGEQETQYFGPGTRLLVL.